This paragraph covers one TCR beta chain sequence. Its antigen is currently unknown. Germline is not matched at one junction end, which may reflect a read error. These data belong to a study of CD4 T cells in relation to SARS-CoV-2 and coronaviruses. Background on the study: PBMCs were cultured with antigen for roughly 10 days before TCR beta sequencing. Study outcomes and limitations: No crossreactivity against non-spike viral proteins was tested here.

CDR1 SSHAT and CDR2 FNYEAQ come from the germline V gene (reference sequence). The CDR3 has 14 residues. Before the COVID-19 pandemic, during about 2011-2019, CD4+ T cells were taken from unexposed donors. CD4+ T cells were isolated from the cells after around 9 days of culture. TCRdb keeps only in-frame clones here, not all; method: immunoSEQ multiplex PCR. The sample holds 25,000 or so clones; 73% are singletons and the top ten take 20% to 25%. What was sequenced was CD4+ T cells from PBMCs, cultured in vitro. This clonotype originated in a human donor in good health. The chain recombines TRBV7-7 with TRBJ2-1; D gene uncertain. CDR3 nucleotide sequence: TGTGCTAGCAGCCAAGGTGGGATTGGGAATGAGCAGTTCTTC. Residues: CASSQGGIGNEQFF.